This T cell receptor (beta chain) was captured in a study of T cells after yellow fever vaccination. Study background: Researchers used SMART-Seq v4 Ultra Low Input to prepare fractions that had low cell numbers.

The study made its TCR cDNA through 5'RACE template switching. That step introduced a universal primer site along with UMIs. Each CDR3 protein gets one entry after TCRdb re-called the 5' RACE reads with MiXCR. The table shows roughly 310,000 distinct CDR3 sequences, with 8.7% occurring only once. Study results and limitations: A weaker secondary response peaked on day 5, the primary on day 15. Most clones from primary vaccination were detected again post-booster (roughly 96% CD4, roughly 90% CD8).

As regards this clonotype: What it recognizes is unknown.

This specimen consisted of PBMCs, obtained on the day of the first yellow fever vaccination. This sequence was found in a man between 18 and 35 years old who received the YFV17D yellow fever vaccine.

Here the CDR3 reads CAISGESPENQPQHF. CDR3 DNA sequence: TGTGCCATCAGTGGGGAGAGTCCAGAAAATCAGCCCCAGCATTTT. The gene calls are TRBV10-3 and TRBJ1-5; D ambiguous. Germline loops: CDR1 ENHRY, CDR2 SYGVKD. V shed 4 bases and J shed 4 bases, with 14 bases lying between them. The CDR3 extends over 15 amino acids.